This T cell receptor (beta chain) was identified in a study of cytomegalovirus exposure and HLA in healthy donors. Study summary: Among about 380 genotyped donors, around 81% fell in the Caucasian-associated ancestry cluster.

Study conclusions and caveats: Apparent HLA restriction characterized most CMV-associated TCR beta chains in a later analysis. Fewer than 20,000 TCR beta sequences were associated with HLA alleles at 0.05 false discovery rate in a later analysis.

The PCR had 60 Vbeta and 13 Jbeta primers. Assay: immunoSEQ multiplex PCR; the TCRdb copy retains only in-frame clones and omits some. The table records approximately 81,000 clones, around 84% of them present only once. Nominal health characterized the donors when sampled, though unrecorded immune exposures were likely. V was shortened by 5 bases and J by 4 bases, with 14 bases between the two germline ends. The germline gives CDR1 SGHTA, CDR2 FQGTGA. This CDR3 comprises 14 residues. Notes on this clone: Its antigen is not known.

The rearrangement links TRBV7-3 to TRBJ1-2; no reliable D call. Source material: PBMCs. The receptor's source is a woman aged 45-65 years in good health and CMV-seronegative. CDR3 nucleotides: TGTGCCAGCAGCCCCCAACCGGGTCTCTATGGCTACACCTTC. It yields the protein CASSPQPGLYGYTF.